This T cell receptor beta chain stems from a study of response to subunit inactivated influenza vaccine. TCRdb reanalysed the RT-PCR reads using MiXCR and keeps one entry per CDR3 protein. In the table there are fewer than 350,000 distinct CDR3 sequences, 20% to 25% of which are singletons. Regarding the study as a whole: Few new T cells, the authors suggested, are recruited by each seasonal influenza vaccination.

V dropped 0 bases and J dropped 5 bases, with 9 bases sitting between them. Germline-derived CDR1 and CDR2 are SGDLS and YYNGEE. This CDR3 has 14 amino acids. This clonotype was counted a few times. Antigen unknown. The chain has TRBV9 and TRBJ2-1; D unresolved. The receptor comes from a man between 50 and 75 years old who received an inactivated influenza vaccine. The specimen was PBMCs from blood, collected approximately 20 months after vaccination. The CDR3 region has the DNA TGTGCCAGCAGCGTAGCCCCTCAGGACAATGAGCAGTTCTTC. It encodes CASSVAPQDNEQFF.